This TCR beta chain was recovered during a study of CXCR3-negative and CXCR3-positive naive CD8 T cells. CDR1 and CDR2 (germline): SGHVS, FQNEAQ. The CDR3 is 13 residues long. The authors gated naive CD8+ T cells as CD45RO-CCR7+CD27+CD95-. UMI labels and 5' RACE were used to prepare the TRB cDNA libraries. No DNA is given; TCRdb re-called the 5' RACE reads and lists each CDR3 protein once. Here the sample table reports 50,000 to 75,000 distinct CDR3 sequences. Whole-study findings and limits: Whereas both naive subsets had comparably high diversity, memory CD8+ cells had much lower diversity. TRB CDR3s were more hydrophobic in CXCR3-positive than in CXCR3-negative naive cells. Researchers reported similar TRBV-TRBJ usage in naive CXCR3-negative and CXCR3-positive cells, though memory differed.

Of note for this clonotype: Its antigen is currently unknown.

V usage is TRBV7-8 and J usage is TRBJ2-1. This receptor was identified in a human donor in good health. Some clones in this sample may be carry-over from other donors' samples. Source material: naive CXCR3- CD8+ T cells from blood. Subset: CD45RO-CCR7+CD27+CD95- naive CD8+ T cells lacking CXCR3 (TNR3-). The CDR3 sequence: CASSMGSYNEQFF.